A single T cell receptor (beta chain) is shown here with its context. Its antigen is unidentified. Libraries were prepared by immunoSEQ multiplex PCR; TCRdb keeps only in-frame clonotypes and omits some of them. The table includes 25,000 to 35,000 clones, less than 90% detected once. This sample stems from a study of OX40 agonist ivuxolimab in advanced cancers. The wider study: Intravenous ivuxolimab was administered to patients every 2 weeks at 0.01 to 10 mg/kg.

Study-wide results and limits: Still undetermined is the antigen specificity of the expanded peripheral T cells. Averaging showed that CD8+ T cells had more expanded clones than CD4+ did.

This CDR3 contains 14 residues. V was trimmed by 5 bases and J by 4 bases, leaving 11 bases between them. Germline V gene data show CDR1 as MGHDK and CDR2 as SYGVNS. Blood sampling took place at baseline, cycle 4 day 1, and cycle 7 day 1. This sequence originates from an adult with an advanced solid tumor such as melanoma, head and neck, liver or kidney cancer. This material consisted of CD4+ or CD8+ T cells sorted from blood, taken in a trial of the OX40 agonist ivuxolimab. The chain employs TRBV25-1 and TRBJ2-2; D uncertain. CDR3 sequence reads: CASSLDIGTGELFF. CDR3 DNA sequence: TGTGCCAGCAGTCTAGATATAGGCACCGGGGAGCTGTTTTTT.